This TCR beta chain was sequenced for a study of T cells after somatic rescue of genetic block. The data were produced by immunoSEQ multiplex PCR, yet TCRdb's version contains in-frame clones alone and is incomplete. The sample holds around 100,000 clones, about 89% seen once. The CDR3 runs 17 residues. Germline-derived CDR1 and CDR2 are MDHEN and SYDVKM. The ends lost 7 bases at V and 0 bases at J; junction bases unmatched: 11. The sequence came from a woman under 30. The sample comprised peripheral blood mononuclear cells (PBMCs). The chain recombines TRBV28 with TRBJ2-1; 8 nucleotides match TRBD1. CDR3 nucleotide sequence: TGTGCCAGCATTAACAGGGGGGTAGAAAGCTCCTACAATGAGCAGTTCTTC. Its protein is CASINRGVESSYNEQFF.